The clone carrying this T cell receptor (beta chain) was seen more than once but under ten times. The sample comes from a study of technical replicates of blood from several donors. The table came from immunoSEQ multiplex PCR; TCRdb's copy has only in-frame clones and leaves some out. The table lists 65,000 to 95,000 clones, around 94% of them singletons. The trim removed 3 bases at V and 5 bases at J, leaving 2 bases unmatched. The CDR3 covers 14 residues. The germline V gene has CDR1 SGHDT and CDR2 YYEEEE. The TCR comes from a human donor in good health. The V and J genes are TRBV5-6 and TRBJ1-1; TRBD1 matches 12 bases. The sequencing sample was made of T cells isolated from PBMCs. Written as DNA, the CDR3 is TGTGCCAGCAGCTGGGACAGGGGGCGAACTGAAGCTTTCTTT. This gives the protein CASSWDRGRTEAFF.